Presented here are 27 T cell receptor beta chains from one specimen sequenced in a study of sequential checkpoint blockade in melanoma. Described treatment: randomized to nivolumab then ipilimumab (arm A) or the reverse (arm B). Only in-frame clones appear in the TCRdb table, and some are missing; sequencing was by immunoSEQ multiplex PCR. The sample has about 5,700 clones, roughly 85% seen once. The sequenced sample was CD8+ T cells sorted from blood (inferred from file names), obtained from a patient given nivolumab and ipilimumab in sequence. The receptors stem from a human donor with melanoma.

V is TRBV7-9 and J is TRBJ2-7, with 9 bases identical to TRBD1. Per the germline V gene, CDR1 is SEHNR and CDR2 is FQNEAQ (reference sequence). This CDR3 has 13 residues. V lost 5 bases to trimming and J lost 2 bases; unmatched junction nucleotides: 1. The CDR3 sequence is CASSRDRAYEQYF. DNA of the CDR3: TGTGCCAGCAGCAGGGACAGGGCCTACGAGCAGTACTTC.

The chain employs TRBV6-1 and TRBJ2-1, with D tentatively TRBD2 (5 bases). This CDR3 region has 12 residues. Germline values: CDR1 MNHNS, CDR2 SASEGT. Trimming pared 6 bases from V and 9 bases from J, leaving 12 bases between. CDR3 residues: CASRRPRGEQFF. The CDR3 region has the DNA TGTGCCAGCAGACGGCCTCGGGGTGAGCAGTTCTTC.

The chain carries TRBV4-1 and TRBJ2-7; 8 bases line up with TRBD2. This CDR3 contains 14 residues. Germline trimming cut 4 bases from V and 5 bases from J; bases unmatched to any gene: 7. In germline, CDR1 is MGHRA, CDR2 YSYEKL. The CDR3 DNA reads as TGCGCCAGCAGCCGAACCGGGGGGGATCACGAGCAGTACTTC. Its translation is CASSRTGGDHEQYF.

As to this clone: The same CDR3 can be traced to other DNA sequences in this sample. The gene calls are TRBV15 and TRBJ1-4; maybe TRBD1 (5 bases). The germline gives CDR1 LNHNV, CDR2 YYDKDF (reference sequence). Trimming took off 0 bases at V and 8 bases at J, with 19 bases between the two ends. The CDR3 extends over 17 amino acids. The CDR3 sequence: CATSRDPGWEGREKLFF. The CDR3 DNA follows: TGTGCCACCAGCAGAGATCCGGGGTGGGAGGGGAGGGAAAAACTGTTTTTT.

The V call is TRBV5-4, the J call TRBJ2-1; D might be TRBD2 (6 bases). This CDR3 is built from 13 residues. V dropped 4 bases and J dropped 7 bases, with 12 bases sitting between them. Germline V gene data show CDR1 as SGHNT and CDR2 as YYREEE (reference sequence). The DNA for the CDR3 is TGTGCCAGCAGCGACTCTAGCGCAAATGAGCAGTTCTTC. Protein: CASSDSSANEQFF. The variable domain in full, with the rest retrieved from reference TRBV5-4 and TRBJ2-1, is ETGVTQSPTHLIKTRGQQVTLRCSSQSGHNTVSWYQQALGQGPQFIFQYYREEENGRGNFPPRFSGLQFPNYSSELNVNALELDDSALYLCASSDSSANEQFFGPGTRLTVL.

The chain joins TRBV4-1 to TRBJ2-7; 13 bases align to TRBD2. Germline CDR1 reads MGHRA; CDR2 reads YSYEKL. The junction had 5 bases not matched to a gene; V was cut back by 1 base and J by 2 bases. The CDR3 length is 17 residues. This CDR3 reads CASSQVEGTSGTYEQYF. Written as DNA, the CDR3 is TGCGCCAGCAGCCAAGTGGAAGGGACTAGCGGGACCTACGAGCAGTACTTC.

The chain is built from TRBV7-9 and TRBJ2-1; D perhaps matches TRBD2 (6 bases). This CDR3 has 16 amino acids. Deletions cut 5 bases from V and 2 bases from J, with 16 bases between. Germline V gene sequence: CDR1 SEHNR, CDR2 FQNEAQ (reference sequence). The CDR3 reads CASSGPGLGTYNEQFF. DNA for the CDR3: TGTGCCAGCAGCGGACCGGGACTGGGAACCTACAATGAGCAGTTCTTC.

The chain carries TRBV28 and TRBJ1-2, with D possibly matching TRBD1 (6 bases). V was shortened by 5 bases and J by 2 bases, with 30 bases between the two germline ends. Germline CDR1 MDHEN, CDR2 SYDVKM. The CDR3 runs to 20 residues. The CDR3 nucleotides are TGTGCCAGCAGTCTACGGGTACTGACCCGATCACCAGGACAGAACTATGGCTACACCTTC. Protein: CASSLRVLTRSPGQNYGYTF.

V usage is TRBV9 and J usage is TRBJ2-3; 7 bases agree with TRBD1. This CDR3 contains 15 residues. J was trimmed by 2 bases and V by 3 bases; bases with no gene match: 6. Looked up from germline, CDR1 is SGDLS and CDR2 is YYNGEE. Here the CDR3 reads CASSAEGAFTDTQYF. The CDR3 nucleotides are TGTGCCAGCAGCGCAGAGGGGGCGTTCACAGATACGCAGTATTTT.

This chain joins TRBV6-5 and TRBJ2-1; D possibly corresponds to TRBD2 (5 bases). The germline V gene encodes CDR1 MNHEY and CDR2 SVGAGI. This CDR3 has 13 amino acids. V lost 0 bases to trimming and J lost 7 bases, with 7 bases between them. The CDR3 bases are TGTGCCAGCAGTTACTCGAGGGATAATGAGCAGTTCTTC. The encoded protein is CASSYSRDNEQFF.

The chain combines TRBV7-9 with TRBJ1-4; no definite D call. Germline CDR1 is SEHNR and CDR2 is FQNEAQ (reference sequence). The length of the CDR3 is 12 residues. Trimming left V 5 bases short and J 12 bases short, with 13 bases between. The CDR3 region has the DNA TGTGCCAGCAGCACCACAGACGATGAACTGTTTTTT. This sequence encodes CASSTTDDELFF.

V and J are TRBV19 and TRBJ2-1, with 8 positions matching TRBD2. Germline V gives CDR1 LNHDA, CDR2 SQIVND (reference sequence). J gave up 0 bases and V 8 bases, and 12 bases lay outside the gene matches. CDR3 length: 17 residues. This chain's CDR3 is CASRPTAGGSSYNEQFF. CDR3 sequence (DNA): TGTGCCAGTCGCCCGACTGCGGGGGGTAGCTCCTACAATGAGCAGTTCTTC. Filled out from reference TRBV19 and TRBJ2-1, the complete variable domain reads DGGITQSPKYLFRKEGQNVTLSCEQNLNHDAMYWYRQDPGQGLRLIYYSQIVNDFQKGDIAEGYSVSREKKESFPLTVTSAQKNPTAFYLCASRPTAGGSSYNEQFFGPGTRLTVL.

This clone was observed a handful of times. V gene TRBV30 combines with J gene TRBJ2-7, with D perhaps TRBD2 (6 bases). The CDR3 loop spans 14 amino acids. V was clipped by 2 bases and J by 1 base, with 12 bases between them. CDR1 and CDR2 from the germline V gene are GTSNPN and SVGIG (reference sequence). The CDR3 sequence: CAWSPWRGSYEQYF. CDR3 sequence (DNA): TGTGCCTGGAGTCCATGGAGGGGTTCCTACGAGCAGTACTTC. The whole variable domain, remainder taken from reference TRBV30 and TRBJ2-7, is SQTIHQWPATLVQPVGSPLSLECTVEGTSNPNLYWYRQAAGRGLQLLFYSVGIGQISSEVPQNLSASRPQDRQFILSSKKLLLSDSGFYLCAWSPWRGSYEQYFGPGTRLTVT.

The chain employs TRBV25-1 and TRBJ2-5; D possibly corresponds to TRBD2 (6 bases). Germline V CDR1 and CDR2: MGHDK, SYGVNS. The CDR3 totals 16 residues. The ends were cut back, 1 base at V and 5 bases at J, with 17 bases in the middle. The CDR3 coding sequence is TGTGCCAGCAGTGAATGGAAGGGAGGATCTGGGGAGACCCAGTACTTC. This gives the protein CASSEWKGGSGETQYF.

The gene calls are TRBV4-1 and TRBJ2-7, with D possibly matching TRBD2 (5 bases). Germline V lookup: CDR1 MGHRA, CDR2 YSYEKL. The CDR3 runs 15 residues. V shed 0 bases and J shed 1 base, with 10 bases lying between them. CDR3 coding DNA: TGCGCCAGCAGCCAAGAGCGGGTAGCTTCCTACGAGCAGTACTTC. Translation: CASSQERVASYEQYF.

The V call is TRBV7-9, the J call TRBJ2-1, with a weak D call TRBD2 (6 bases). Trimming removed 4 bases from V and 6 bases from J, with 19 bases in between. This CDR3 spans 16 amino acids. Germline CDR1 reads SEHNR; CDR2 reads FQNEAQ (reference sequence). CDR3 amino acids: CASSSPARAEGNEQFF. Here the CDR3 DNA reads TGTGCCAGCAGCTCTCCAGCGCGGGCGGAGGGCAATGAGCAGTTCTTC. The variable domain in full, completed from reference TRBV7-9 and TRBJ2-1, reads DTGVSQNPRHKITKRGQNVTFRCDPISEHNRLYWYRQTLGQGPEFLTYFQNEAQLEKSRLLSDRFSAERPKGSFSTLEIQRTEQGDSAMYLCASSSPARAEGNEQFFGPGTRLTVL.

This chain's CDR3 is CASSWLAEPNTGELFF. The DNA for the CDR3 is TGTGCCAGCAGTTGGCTAGCGGAACCGAACACCGGGGAGCTGTTTTTT. The gene calls are TRBV6-4 and TRBJ2-2; 7 nucleotides line up with TRBD2. CDR1 and CDR2 from the germline V gene are MRHNA and SNTAGT. Unmatched junction bases numbered 6, after V lost 5 bases and J lost 0 bases. This CDR3 has 16 residues.

The V call is TRBV10-3, the J call TRBJ2-5; 14 bases line up with TRBD2. The DNA end is more similar to TRBJ2-7, so the J call may be wrong. CDR3 length: 16 residues. The germline CDR1 and CDR2 sequences are ENHRY and SYGVKD. The CDR3 DNA is TGTGCCATCAGTGGGGGGGGGACTAGCGGGAGATACGAGCAGTACTTC. As protein: CAISGGGTSGRYEQYF.

The chain carries TRBV27 and TRBJ1-5, with D possibly TRBD1 on 5 matching bases. Trimming removed 2 bases at V and 2 bases at J, with 16 bases between. The CDR3 sequence is 17 residues long. Per the germline V gene, CDR1 is MNHEY and CDR2 is SMNVEV (reference sequence). The CDR3 coding sequence is TGTGCCAGCAGTTTAAAATACACGGGGGGACGCAATCAGCCCCAGCATTTT. Translation: CASSLKYTGGRNQPQHF.

In this sample, this clone is large. The rearrangement joins TRBV18 to TRBJ2-7; TRBD2 matches 9 bases. J was trimmed by 3 bases and V by 6 bases; bases with no gene match: 12. The CDR3 spans 16 residues. Germline CDR1 and CDR2: KGHSH and LQKENI. CDR3 DNA: TGTGCCAGCTCGTCTAAAGGGACTAGCAAAGTCTACGAGCAGTACTTC. Protein product: CASSSKGTSKVYEQYF. The whole variable domain, filled in from reference TRBV18 and TRBJ2-7, reads NAGVMQNPRHLVRRRGQEARLRCSPMKGHSHVYWYRQLPEEGLKFMVYLQKENIIDESGMPKERFSAEFPKEGPSILRIQQVVRGDSAAYFCASSSKGTSKVYEQYFGPGTRLTVT.

This chain links TRBV27 with TRBJ2-1, with a possible D match to TRBD2 (5 bases). Trimming left V 0 bases short and J 4 bases short, with 13 bases between. The CDR3 length is 16 residues. Germline CDR1 MNHEY, CDR2 SMNVEV (reference sequence). Here the CDR3 DNA reads TGTGCCAGCAGTTTATCTGCCCAGCGGATTTACAATGAGCAGTTCTTC. This codes for CASSLSAQRIYNEQFF.

The chain combines TRBV5-1 with TRBJ2-7; TRBD1 matches at 7 bases. CDR3 length equals 14 residues. The germline V gene encodes CDR1 SGHRS and CDR2 YFSETQ. Trimming at V came to 4 bases and at J to 5 bases, leaving 9 bases not matched to a gene. The CDR3 loop is CASSLRQGINEQYF. The CDR3 region has the DNA TGCGCCAGCAGCCTCCGACAGGGAATTAACGAGCAGTACTTC.

This clone was counted once. V and J are TRBV6-9 and TRBJ1-6; D not resolved. There are 17 residues in the CDR3. Trimming took 7 bases from V and 2 from J, leaving 18 bases between them. Germline-derived CDR1 and CDR2 are MNHGY and SVAAGI. CDR3 amino acids: CASKDPGRLAYNSPLHF. DNA of the CDR3: TGTGCCAGCAAAGACCCGGGGAGGTTAGCCTATAATTCACCCCTCCACTTT.

This clone was seen once. V is TRBV5-5 and J is TRBJ1-1; 8 nucleotides match TRBD1. The germline V gene encodes CDR1 SGHKS and CDR2 YYEKEE (reference sequence). CDR3 size: 14 residues. CDR3: CATEDRATNTEAFF. In nucleotides, the CDR3 is TGTGCTACCGAGGACAGGGCCACGAACACTGAAGCTTTCTTT.

CDR3 DNA: TGCGCCAGAAAGCCTCAAGCTTTCTTT. The encoded protein is CARKPQAFF. J is TRBJ1-1 and V is TRBV10-1; D is uncertain. This CDR3 region has 9 residues. CDR1 and CDR2 (germline): WNHNN, SYGVQD (reference sequence). V was shortened by 9 bases and J by 9 bases, with 8 bases between the two germline ends.

Only one count was recorded for this clone. This rearrangement joins TRBV19 to TRBJ2-1, with D unclear. Trimming shortened V by 0 bases and J by 0 bases, and 6 bases separated the two germline ends. Germline V gene data show CDR1 as LNHDA and CDR2 as SQIVND (reference sequence). The CDR3 runs to 15 residues. CDR3 sequence reads: CASSIEEISYNEQFF. For the CDR3, the DNA is TGTGCCAGTAGTATAGAAGAGATCTCCTACAATGAGCAGTTCTTC.

This clone showed up just once. V gene TRBV6-4 combines with J gene TRBJ2-6; D is unresolved. Trimming left V 4 bases short and J 5 bases short, with 21 bases between. Germline V gene lookup returns CDR1 MRHNA and CDR2 SNTAGT. The CDR3 is 18 residues long. The CDR3 region has the DNA TGTGCCAGCAGTGCGATGAGCACACGACAAAGTCGGGCCAACGTCCTGACTTTC. Its protein product is CASSAMSTRQSRANVLTF.